Below are 3 T cell receptor beta chains sequenced from a single sample in a study of breast tumors, draining lymph nodes, adjacent tissues. Via MiXCR, TCRdb re-called the multiplex PCR reads, giving one row per CDR3 protein. The sample lists around 130,000 distinct CDR3 sequences, approximately 22% occurring once. Axillary draining lymph nodes of breast cancer patients supplied the node samples. Material for sequencing was axillary lymph node tissue. The source of these receptors is a female donor with breast cancer. Some clones in this sample may be carry-over from other donors' samples.

This clonotype was seen many times. This sequence joins TRBV4-2 and TRBJ2-7; TRBD1 is a possible D gene (6 bases). CDR1 LGHNA and CDR2 YNFKEQ come from the germline V gene. V gave up 0 bases and J gave up 3 bases, with 9 bases separating them. The CDR3 contains 14 residues. DNA for the CDR3: TGTGCCAGCAGCCAAGAGGGACAATTCTACGAGCAGTACTTC. Its protein product is CASSQEGQFYEQYF.

This clonotype was recorded many times. V and J are TRBV20-1 and TRBJ1-6; D is uncertain. The CDR3 is made up of 16 amino acids. The V gene lost 0 bases and the J gene lost 0 bases, with 9 bases spanning the gap. Germline V CDR1 and CDR2: DFQATT, SNEGSKA (reference sequence). The CDR3 DNA reads TGCAGTGCTAGAGAGGGGAAGAGCTCCTATAATTCACCCCTCCACTTT. Protein: CSAREGKSSYNSPLHF.

The chain uses TRBV6-6 and TRBJ1-5; no reliable D call. V was trimmed by 0 bases and J by 9 bases, leaving 18 bases between them. Germline V gene data show CDR1 as MNHNY and CDR2 as SVGAGI (reference sequence). CDR3 length equals 16 residues. CDR3 DNA sequence: TGTGCCAGCAGTTACTCGAAGCTTGTCGGAACGAGGCCCCAGCATTTT. Encoded protein: CASSYSKLVGTRPQHF.